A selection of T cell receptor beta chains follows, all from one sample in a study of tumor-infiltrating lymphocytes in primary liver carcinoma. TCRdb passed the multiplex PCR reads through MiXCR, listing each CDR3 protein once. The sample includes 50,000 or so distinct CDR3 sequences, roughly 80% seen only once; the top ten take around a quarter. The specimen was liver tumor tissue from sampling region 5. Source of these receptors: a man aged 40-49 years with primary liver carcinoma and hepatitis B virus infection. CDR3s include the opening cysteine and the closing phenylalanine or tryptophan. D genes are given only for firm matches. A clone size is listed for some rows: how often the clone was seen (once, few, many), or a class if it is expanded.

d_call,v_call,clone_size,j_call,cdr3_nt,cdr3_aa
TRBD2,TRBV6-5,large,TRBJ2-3,TGTGCCAGCAGTTCACTCCCCCTAAGCGGGGGGACAGATACGCAGTATTTT,CASSSLPLSGGTDTQYF
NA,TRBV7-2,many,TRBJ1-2,TGTGCCAGCAGCTCCCCGACAGCTAACTATGGCTACACCTTC,CASSSPTANYGYTF
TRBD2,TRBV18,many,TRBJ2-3,TGTGCCAGCTCGTCGACTAGCGGGAGTACAGATACGCAGTATTTT,CASSSTSGSTDTQYF
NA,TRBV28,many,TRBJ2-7,TGTGCCAGCGGATTAGGGACGGCTGCCCACGAGCAGTACTTC,CASGLGTAAHEQYF
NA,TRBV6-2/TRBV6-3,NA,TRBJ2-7,TGTGCAAGCAGTTACCCTTTACAGTCAAACTCCTACGAGCAGTACTTC,CASSYPLQSNSYEQYF
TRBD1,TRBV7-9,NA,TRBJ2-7,TGCGCCAGAAGCCAGGGACAGAGCGAGCAGTACTTC,CARSQGQSEQYF
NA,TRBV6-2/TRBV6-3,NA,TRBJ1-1,TGTGCCAGCAGGGATGATTTAACTGAAGCTTTCTTT,CASRDDLTEAFF
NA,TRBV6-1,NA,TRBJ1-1,TGTGCCAACAGAGAGGGAGCTCGCCCTGGAACTTTCTTT,CANREGARPGTFF
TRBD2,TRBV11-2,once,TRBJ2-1,TGTGGCAGCAGCTACCTCGGGACTAGCGGTAGTAATGAGCAGTTCTTC,CGSSYLGTSGSNEQFF
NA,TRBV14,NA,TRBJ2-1,TGTGCCAACAGCCAGTATCGGGGCTCCCACAATGAGCAGTTCTTC,CANSQYRGSHNEQFF
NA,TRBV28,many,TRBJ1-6,TGTGCCAGCAGTAGCAGGGTGGACTCACCCCTCCACTTT,CASSSRVDSPLHF
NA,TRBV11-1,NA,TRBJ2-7,TGTGCCAGCAAGGAAGACTGTGTGGACGAGCAGTACTTC,CASKEDCVDEQYF
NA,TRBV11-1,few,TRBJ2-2,TGTGTCAGTAGCCTAGTACAGGGAAATACCAGGGAGCTGTTTTTT,CVSSLVQGNTRELFF
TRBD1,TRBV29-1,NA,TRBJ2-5,TGCATCATTGAAGCGGACAGGGGGCGAGCGGAGACCCATTACTTC,CIIEADRGRAETHYF
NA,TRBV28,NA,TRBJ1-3,TGTGCCAGCAGTTCACCGGGGGGGTTGCCCGGAAACACCATATATTTT,CASSSPGGLPGNTIYF
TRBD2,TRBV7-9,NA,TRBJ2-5,TGTGCCAGCCGTCTAGCGGGAGAAGAGACCCAGTACTTC,CASRLAGEETQYF
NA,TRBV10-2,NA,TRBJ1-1,TGCGCCAGCAGTGTGGGTGCTGAAGCTTTCTTT,CASSVGAEAFF
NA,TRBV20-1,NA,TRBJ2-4,TGCAGTGCCCCCGGGGTTTTAGAGGGCATAAACATTCAGTACTTC,CSAPGVLEGINIQYF
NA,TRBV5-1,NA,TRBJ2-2,NA,CASSVRVPTPGSCFF
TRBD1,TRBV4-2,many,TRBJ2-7,TGTGCCAGCAGCCAAGACCCCGGACAGGGAAAAGGCGAGCAGTACTTC,CASSQDPGQGKGEQYF
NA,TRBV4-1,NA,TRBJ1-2,TGCGTCAGTAGCCCGTCCACTGGACTCAACTATGGCTACACCTTC,CVSSPSTGLNYGYTF
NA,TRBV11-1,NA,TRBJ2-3,TGTGCCAGCAGCCCCTCTCCTGGCGGGAAGGCGTCTACGCACTATTTT,CASSPSPGGKASTHYF
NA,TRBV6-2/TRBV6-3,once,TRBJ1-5,TGTGCCAGCAGCCCAACGGCCGCGGGGACCAGGAATCAGCCCCAGCATTTT,CASSPTAAGTRNQPQHF
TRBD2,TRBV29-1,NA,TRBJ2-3,TGCAGCGACCCGACAGCGGGATCCCAAGGGTTGTCGGTTACGCAGTATTTT,CSDPTAGSQGLSVTQYF
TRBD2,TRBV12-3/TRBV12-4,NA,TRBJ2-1,TGTGCCAGCAGCCTTCCAGGGAGCGGGAGGGGATATGAGCAGTTCTTC,CASSLPGSGRGYEQFF
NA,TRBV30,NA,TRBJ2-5,TGTTCCTGGAGTACCTCCTCGGGCTGGGAGGCCCAGTACTTC,CSWSTSSGWEAQYF
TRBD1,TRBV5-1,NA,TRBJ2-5,TGCGCTAGCAGCCCGACAGGGGGAGAACAAGAGACCCAGTACTTC,CASSPTGGEQETQYF
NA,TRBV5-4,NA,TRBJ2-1,TGTGCCGGCAGCTCCTATAATGAGCAGTTCTTC,CAGSSYNEQFF
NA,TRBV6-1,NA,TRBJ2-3,TGCGCCAGCAATTTCGGAGATACGCAGTGTTTT,CASNFGDTQCF
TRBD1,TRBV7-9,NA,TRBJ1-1,TGTGCCAGCAGCACCCGGGGGACAGGGGGAATCACTGAAACTTTCTTT,CASSTRGTGGITETFF
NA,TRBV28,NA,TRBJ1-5,TGTGCCAGCAGTCCCCCAGGACTTATCAATCAGTCCCAGCATTTT,CASSPPGLINQSQHF
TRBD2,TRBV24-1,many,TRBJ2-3,TGTGCCACCAGTGATTTTGGAGCTAGCGGGAGAGATACGCAGTATTTT,CATSDFGASGRDTQYF
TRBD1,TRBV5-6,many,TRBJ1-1,TGTGCCAGCAGCTTGGTCGGTGGGACAGGGCGGAACACTGAAGCTTTCTTT,CASSLVGGTGRNTEAFF
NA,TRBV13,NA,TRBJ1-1,TGTGCCAGCACCTCGAAAACAGGGAGTAAAACTCGAGCTTTCTTT,CASTSKTGSKTRAFF
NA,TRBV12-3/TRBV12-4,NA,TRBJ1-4,TGTGCCAGCAGTTTATGGGGGGCGCTTGGGGAAAAACTGCTTTTT,CASSLWGALGEKLLF